These 7 T cell receptor beta chains share one sample of origin, sequenced in a study of T cell responses to AZD1222 COVID-19 vaccine. Clones were read by immunoSEQ multiplex PCR, and TCRdb kept only the in-frame ones, dropping some. Counted here are 120,000 to 150,000 clones, 75% to 90% occurring once; the ten biggest clones make up 3.5% to 5%. Specimen: peripheral blood, collected on day 0 of MenACWY control vaccination. The source of these receptors is an adult in good health.

This chain joins TRBV7-9 and TRBJ1-2; D gene unclear. CDR1 and CDR2 from the germline V gene are SEHNR and FQNEAQ (reference sequence). The CDR3 contains 13 residues. V lost 1 base and J lost 8, with 11 bases in between. The CDR3 DNA sequence: TGTGCCAGCAGCTTAGGTGGGGTTCAGGGCTACACCTTC. This codes for CASSLGGVQGYTF.

The V and J genes are TRBV6-5 and TRBJ1-1, with D possibly matching TRBD1 (6 bases). In germline, CDR1 is MNHEY, CDR2 SVGAGI. The CDR3 consists of 14 residues. Trimming took 5 bases from V and 1 from J, leaving 11 bases between them. CDR3 DNA: TGTGCCAGCAGTCCGTCGACAGGGAACACTGAAGCTTTCTTT. Protein: CASSPSTGNTEAFF.

The genes are TRBV28 and TRBJ1-2; D unresolved. Germline CDR1 is MDHEN and CDR2 is SYDVKM. Trimming took off 3 bases at V and 7 bases at J, with 12 bases between the two ends. The CDR3 runs 13 residues. This chain's CDR3 is CASSFSPGGGYTF. In DNA form, the CDR3 reads TGTGCCAGCAGTTTTTCACCCGGCGGTGGCTACACCTTC.

As DNA, the CDR3 is TGCGCCAGCAGTGAGATTCCGGGACTAGCGGCGAACACCGGGGAGCTGTTTTTT. It encodes CASSEIPGLAANTGELFF. The rearrangement uses TRBV10-2 and TRBJ2-2; 11 bases map to TRBD2. Germline assignment: CDR1 WSHSY and CDR2 SAAADI. The CDR3 runs 18 residues. Unmatched junction bases numbered 5, after V lost 2 bases and J lost 0 bases.

The chain couples TRBV2 to TRBJ1-2; D possibly corresponds to TRBD1 (6 bases). V lost 0 bases and J lost 6, with 8 bases in between. The CDR3 has 13 residues. Per germline, CDR1 SNHLY and CDR2 FYNNEI. The CDR3 loop reads CASSEARTDGYTF. The CDR3 nucleotides are TGTGCCAGCAGTGAAGCTAGGACAGATGGCTACACCTTC.

The chain couples TRBV5-1 to TRBJ1-1; D is possibly TRBD1 (5 bases). V lost 3 bases to trimming and J lost 2 bases, with 17 bases between them. CDR1 is SGHRS, CDR2 YFSETQ, per germline. This CDR3 has 16 residues. CDR3 nucleotide sequence: TGCGCCAGCAGCTCCCTGTTTCAGGGCTCTAACACTGAAGCTTTCTTT. Amino acids: CASSSLFQGSNTEAFF.

V gene TRBV4-2 combines with J gene TRBJ2-3; D perhaps matches TRBD1 (6 bases). V lost 0 bases to trimming and J lost 3 bases, with 10 bases between them. The CDR3 is 15 amino acids. The germline gives CDR1 LGHNA, CDR2 YNFKEQ. The CDR3 loop reads CASSQETGGTDTQYF. CDR3 DNA: TGTGCCAGCAGCCAAGAGACAGGAGGAACAGATACGCAGTATTTT.